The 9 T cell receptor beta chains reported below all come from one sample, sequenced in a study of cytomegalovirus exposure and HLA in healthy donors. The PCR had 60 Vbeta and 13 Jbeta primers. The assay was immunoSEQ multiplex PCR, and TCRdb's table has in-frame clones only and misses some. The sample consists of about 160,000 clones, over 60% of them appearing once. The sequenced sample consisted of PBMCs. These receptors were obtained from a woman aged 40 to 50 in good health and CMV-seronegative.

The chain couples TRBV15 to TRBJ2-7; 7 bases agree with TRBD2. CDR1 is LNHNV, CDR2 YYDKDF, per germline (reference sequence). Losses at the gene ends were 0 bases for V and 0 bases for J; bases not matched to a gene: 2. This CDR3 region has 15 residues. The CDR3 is CATSREGGSSYEQYF. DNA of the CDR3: TGTGCCACCAGCAGAGAGGGAGGGAGCTCCTACGAGCAGTACTTC.

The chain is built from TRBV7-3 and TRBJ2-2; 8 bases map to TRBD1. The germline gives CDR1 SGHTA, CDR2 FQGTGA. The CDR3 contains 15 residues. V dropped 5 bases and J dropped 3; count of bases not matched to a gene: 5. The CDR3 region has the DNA TGTGCCAGCAGCATGACAGGGGAGGACACCGGGGAGCTGTTTTTT. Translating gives CASSMTGEDTGELFF.

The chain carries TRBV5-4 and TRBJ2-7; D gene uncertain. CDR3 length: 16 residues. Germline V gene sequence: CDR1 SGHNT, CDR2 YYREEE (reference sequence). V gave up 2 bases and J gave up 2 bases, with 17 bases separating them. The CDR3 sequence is CASSFDPYPKPYEQYF. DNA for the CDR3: TGTGCCAGCAGCTTTGATCCCTATCCTAAACCCTACGAGCAGTACTTC.

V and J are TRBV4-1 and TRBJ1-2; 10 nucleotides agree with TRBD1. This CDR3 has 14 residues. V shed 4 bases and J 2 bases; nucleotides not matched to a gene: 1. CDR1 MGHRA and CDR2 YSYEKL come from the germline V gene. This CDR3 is CASSLGQGNYGYTF. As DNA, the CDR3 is TGCGCCAGCAGCCTGGGACAGGGGAACTATGGCTACACCTTC.

The CDR3 DNA reads as TGTGCCAGCAGTGTTGGTGGGAGCTCCTACAATGAGCAGTTCTTC. As protein: CASSVGGSSYNEQFF. This rearrangement joins TRBV2 to TRBJ2-1, with D perhaps matching TRBD2 (5 bases). The V gene lost 4 bases and the J gene lost 0 bases, with 10 bases spanning the gap. This CDR3 contains 15 residues. Germline assignment: CDR1 SNHLY and CDR2 FYNNEI.

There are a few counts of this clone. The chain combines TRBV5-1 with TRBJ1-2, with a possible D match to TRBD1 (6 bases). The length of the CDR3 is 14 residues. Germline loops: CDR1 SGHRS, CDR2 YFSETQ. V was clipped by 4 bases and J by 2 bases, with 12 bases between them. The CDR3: CASSGTGYNYGYTF. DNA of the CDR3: TGCGCCAGCAGCGGCACAGGGTACAACTATGGCTACACCTTC.

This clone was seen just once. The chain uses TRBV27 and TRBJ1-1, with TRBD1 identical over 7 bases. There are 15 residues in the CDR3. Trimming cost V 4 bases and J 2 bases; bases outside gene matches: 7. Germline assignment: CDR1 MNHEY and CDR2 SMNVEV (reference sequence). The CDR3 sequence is CASSWGDSGNTEAFF. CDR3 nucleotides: TGTGCCAGCAGTTGGGGGGACAGCGGAAACACTGAAGCTTTCTTT.

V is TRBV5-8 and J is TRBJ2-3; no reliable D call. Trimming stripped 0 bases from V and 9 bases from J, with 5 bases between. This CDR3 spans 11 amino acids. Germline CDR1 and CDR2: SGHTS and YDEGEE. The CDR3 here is CASSLVSTQYF. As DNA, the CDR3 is TGTGCCAGCAGCTTGGTATCGACGCAGTATTTT.

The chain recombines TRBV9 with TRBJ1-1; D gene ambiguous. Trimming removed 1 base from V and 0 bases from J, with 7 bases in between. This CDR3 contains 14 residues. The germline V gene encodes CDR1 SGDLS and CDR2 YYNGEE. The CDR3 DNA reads TGTGCCAGCAGCGTAAACTACCTGAACACTGAAGCTTTCTTT. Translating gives CASSVNYLNTEAFF.